This note documents a single T cell receptor beta chain sequence. The data originate from a study of blood T cell repertoires in COVID-19. Method: immunoSEQ multiplex PCR; TCRdb's copy keeps in-frame clones and lacks some. The data contain about 140,000 clones, roughly 80% of them singletons. Sequencing was carried out using peripheral blood. The sequence derives from an older woman with acute or convalescent COVID-19.

The CDR3 loop is CASSLVGSQTGELFF. DNA for the CDR3: TGTGCCAGCAGCTTGGTTGGGAGCCAGACCGGGGAGCTGTTTTTT. This sequence joins TRBV7-2 and TRBJ2-2; D is possibly TRBD2 (5 bases). This CDR3 contains 15 residues. Germline V gene data show CDR1 as SGHTA and CDR2 as FQGNSA. The germline V and J ends were trimmed by 3 bases and 5 bases, with 13 bases remaining between them.